These 25 T cell receptor beta chains were all obtained from the same sample, sequenced in a study of early T cells in non-severe SARS-CoV-2 infection. TCRdb redid the calling of the 5' RACE reads with MiXCR, one entry per CDR3 protein. Of tens of thousands of distinct CDR3 sequences listed, more than 5% are singletons. Sequenced here: whole blood, sampled at baseline. The receptors come from an adult who was a healthcare worker with PCR-confirmed SARS-CoV-2 infection or an uninfected control (not recorded which).

This clonotype came up many times. The chain uses TRBV19 and TRBJ2-5, with D possibly TRBD1 on 6 matching bases. CDR1 and CDR2 from the germline V gene are LNHDA and SQIVND (reference sequence). The ends were cut back, 2 bases at V and 2 bases at J, with 12 bases in the middle. This CDR3 spans 15 amino acids. In nucleotides, the CDR3 is TGTGCCAGTAGTATAAGGCAGGGGCTACAAGAGACCCAGTACTTC. This gives the protein CASSIRQGLQETQYF. Drawing the rest from reference TRBV19 and TRBJ2-5, the complete variable domain is DGGITQSPKYLFRKEGQNVTLSCEQNLNHDAMYWYRQDPGQGLRLIYYSQIVNDFQKGDIAEGYSVSREKKESFPLTVTSAQKNPTAFYLCASSIRQGLQETQYFGPGTRLLVL.

The chain has TRBV6-2 or TRBV6-3 and TRBJ2-4; weak D call: TRBD2 (5 bases). This CDR3 region has 16 residues. Trimming took 2 bases from V and 5 from J, leaving 16 bases between them. From germline, CDR1 is MNHEY and CDR2 SVGEGT. For the CDR3, the DNA is TGTGCCAGCAGTTACCGCCAAGGCCAAGCGGAAAACATTCAGTACTTC. The encoded protein is CASSYRQGQAENIQYF.

This clonotype was counted only a few times. The CDR3 protein is CASSLFSGGPNNYGYTF. CDR3 bases: TGTGCCAGCAGCTTATTTTCAGGGGGGCCGAATAACTATGGCTACACCTTC. The chain links TRBV7-6 to TRBJ1-2; 7 bases match TRBD1. Germline lookup yields CDR1 SGHVS and CDR2 FNYEAQ. V lost 2 bases and J lost 1; bases outside the gene matches: 10. The CDR3 loop spans 17 amino acids.

This clonotype was seen a handful of times. This chain links TRBV13 with TRBJ2-3, with 8 bases aligning to TRBD2. Germline V gives CDR1 PRHDT, CDR2 FYEKMQ (reference sequence). The CDR3 totals 15 residues. The V gene end was trimmed by 5 bases and the J gene end by 6 bases; junction bases not matched to a gene: 10. CDR3: CASSGRGGPGDTQYF. CDR3 in DNA: TGTGCCAGCAGCGGCCGGGGGGGCCCGGGGGATACGCAGTATTTT.

This clonotype was counted ten times or more. This chain connects TRBV3-1 to TRBJ2-7; perhaps TRBD1 as D (6 bases). Germline CDR1 and CDR2: LGHDT and YNNKEL (reference sequence). The CDR3 covers 16 residues. V lost 0 bases and J 0 bases, leaving 12 bases between the germline ends. The CDR3 spells CASSQDLTGSSYEQYF. CDR3 in DNA: TGTGCCAGCAGCCAAGATCTGACAGGCAGCTCCTACGAGCAGTACTTC.

This clonotype is medium-sized within its sample. The V call is TRBV12-3 or TRBV12-4, the J call TRBJ1-2; unclear D gene. The V end lost 3 bases, the J end lost 2 bases, and 13 bases lay between the germline ends. This CDR3 is 15 amino acids long. The CDR3 sequence: CASSFPRPGNYGYTF. The CDR3 DNA is TGTGCCAGCAGTTTCCCAAGACCGGGGAACTATGGCTACACCTTC.

This clonotype has a handful of counts. This sequence joins TRBV6-5 and TRBJ2-2, with 7 positions matching TRBD2. This CDR3 spans 17 amino acids. Trimming at V came to 2 bases and at J to 0 bases, leaving 6 bases not matched to a gene. The V gene's germline CDR1 is MNHEY and CDR2 SVGAGI. The CDR3 sequence is CASSYGRDWANTGELFF. The CDR3 DNA is TGTGCCAGCAGTTACGGGAGGGATTGGGCGAACACCGGGGAGCTGTTTTTT.

The sample holds a few counts of this clonotype. The chain couples TRBV5-1 to TRBJ2-7, with TRBD1 identical over 7 bases. Trimming at V came to 4 bases and at J to 4 bases, leaving 11 bases not matched to a gene. CDR1 is SGHRS, CDR2 YFSETQ, per germline. The CDR3 sequence is 15 residues long. Written as DNA, the CDR3 is TGCGCCAGCAGCCAGAAGACAGGGCTAGGATACGAGCAGTACTTC. Translation: CASSQKTGLGYEQYF.

The V and J genes are TRBV3-1 and TRBJ1-2, with D uncertain. Germline V gene sequence: CDR1 LGHDT, CDR2 YNNKEL (reference sequence). This CDR3 has 13 residues. V shed 1 base and J shed 4 bases, with 7 bases lying between them. The CDR3: CASSQGTGYGYTF. In DNA form, the CDR3 reads TGTGCCAGCAGCCAAGGGACGGGCTATGGCTACACCTTC.

This chain joins TRBV3-1 and TRBJ2-1, with D possibly matching TRBD2 (6 bases). Germline loops: CDR1 LGHDT, CDR2 YNNKEL (reference sequence). V was pared by 7 bases and J by 7 bases, with 20 bases between. The CDR3 consists of 15 residues. DNA for the CDR3: TGTGCCAGCACCTTTGATAGCGGCCCAGGGAATGAGCAGTTCTTC. This sequence encodes CASTFDSGPGNEQFF.

Only a few counts were recorded for this clonotype. V and J are TRBV29-1 and TRBJ1-6; D gene uncertain. The CDR3 extends over 13 amino acids. CDR1 and CDR2 (germline): SQVTM, ANQGSEA. V was pared by 5 bases and J by 0 bases, with 5 bases between. This chain's CDR3 is CSVRSSYNSPLHF. The CDR3 DNA follows: TGCAGCGTTCGAAGCTCCTATAATTCACCCCTCCACTTT.

This clonotype was picked up many times. The chain couples TRBV12-3 or TRBV12-4 to TRBJ1-4; 7 nucleotides align to TRBD1. V dropped 6 bases and J dropped 5; count of bases not matched to a gene: 6. CDR3 length: 14 residues. The CDR3 here is CASRHRGGNEKLFF. In nucleotides, the CDR3 is TGTGCCAGCAGGCACAGGGGCGGAAATGAAAAACTGTTTTTT.

This sequence joins TRBV5-1 and TRBJ1-2; TRBD1 agrees at 9 bases. The CDR3 sequence is 15 residues long. Germline V gives CDR1 SGHRS, CDR2 YFSETQ. With 4 bases clipped from V and 8 bases from J, the junction kept 12 bases outside the gene matches. The CDR3 DNA reads TGCGCCAGCAGCACCACAGGGGGCTCCGTGTCCGGCTACACCTTC. As protein: CASSTTGGSVSGYTF.

This clonotype was picked up many times. The CDR3 loop reads CASSLGQGGIQVTEAFF. The CDR3 nucleotides read TGCGCCAGCAGCTTGGGACAGGGCGGAATTCAGGTGACTGAAGCTTTCTTT. The chain employs TRBV5-1 and TRBJ1-1, with 7 nucleotides matching TRBD1. Germline V gives CDR1 SGHRS, CDR2 YFSETQ. The ends lost 0 bases at V and 5 bases at J; junction bases unmatched: 13. There are 17 residues in the CDR3.

There are many counts of this clonotype. The V gene is TRBV12-3 or TRBV12-4, the J gene TRBJ2-1; D is uncertain. The CDR3 is made up of 14 amino acids. V lost 0 bases to trimming and J lost 8 bases, with 11 bases between them. The CDR3 coding sequence is TGTGCCAGCAGTTTAGCGACCAAGGTAGATGAGCAGTTCTTC. Translated, it gives CASSLATKVDEQFF.

This clonotype was seen more than once but under ten times. The chain couples TRBV7-9 to TRBJ2-1, with D maybe TRBD1 (6 bases). With 5 bases removed from V and 10 bases from J, the gap between germline ends came to 18 bases. CDR1 is SEHNR, CDR2 FQNEAQ, per germline (reference sequence). The CDR3 runs to 14 residues. CDR3 sequence (DNA): TGTGCCAGCAGCCGACTGCCAGGGGCAGGCGAGCAGTTCTTC. Its protein is CASSRLPGAGEQFF.

This clonotype was detected a few times. The chain uses TRBV3-1 and TRBJ2-5, with a tentative D call TRBD2 (5 bases). Germline CDR1 is LGHDT and CDR2 is YNNKEL (reference sequence). V lost 5 bases, J lost 3 bases, and 7 bases lay in between. The CDR3 runs to 12 residues. This CDR3 reads CASSYGEETQYF. CDR3 sequence (DNA): TGTGCCAGCAGCTACGGGGAAGAGACCCAGTACTTC.

This clonotype has a handful of counts. The J gene is TRBJ1-6, the V gene TRBV9; D is undetermined. Looked up from germline, CDR1 is SGDLS and CDR2 is YYNGEE. The length of the CDR3 is 13 residues. The germline V and J ends were trimmed by 5 bases and 6 bases, with 9 bases remaining between them. Here the CDR3 reads CASSKGPNSPLHF. The CDR3 nucleotides are TGTGCCAGCAGTAAAGGGCCTAATTCACCCCTCCACTTT.

This clonotype was detected many times. The rearrangement joins TRBV6-5 to TRBJ1-5; tentatively, D is TRBD1 (5 bases). CDR3 length: 16 residues. Trimming removed 4 bases from V and 3 bases from J, with 16 bases in between. Per the germline V gene, CDR1 is MNHEY and CDR2 is SVGAGI. The DNA of the CDR3 is TGTGCCAGCAGTTTGGGGACCGGCTCCTTCAATCAGCCCCAGCATTTT. Its translation is CASSLGTGSFNQPQHF.

This clonotype was seen ten or more times. This chain uses TRBV29-1 with TRBJ2-7; either TRBD1 or TRBD2 may fit D (5 bases each). The CDR3 consists of 13 residues. Germline V gene sequence: CDR1 SQVTM, CDR2 ANQGSEA. V was trimmed by 4 bases and J by 1 base, leaving 11 bases between them. The CDR3 coding sequence is TGCAGCGTTGCCGGGACGGTATCCTACGAGCAGTACTTC. This translates into CSVAGTVSYEQYF.

The sample holds many counts of this clonotype. The J gene is TRBJ2-5, the V gene TRBV19; D assignment may be TRBD1 or TRBD2 (5 bases each). V was clipped by 10 bases and J by 3 bases, with 21 bases between them. The germline V gene has CDR1 LNHDA and CDR2 SQIVND (reference sequence). The CDR3 has 15 amino acids. The chain's CDR3 is CATSRRDGVKETQYF. The CDR3 region has the DNA TGTGCCACCTCGCGCCGGGACGGTGTAAAAGAGACCCAGTACTTC. Based on the CDR3 plus reference TRBV19 and TRBJ2-5, the full variable domain is DGGITQSPKYLFRKEGQNVTLSCEQNLNHDAMYWYRQDPGQGLRLIYYSQIVNDFQKGDIAEGYSVSREKKESFPLTVTSAQKNPTAFYLCATSRRDGVKETQYFGPGTRLLVL.

Within the sample, this clonotype is medium-sized. The chain links TRBV7-9 to TRBJ2-3; 12 positions agree with TRBD2. The CDR3 totals 16 residues. The V gene's germline CDR1 is SEHNR and CDR2 FQNEAQ (reference sequence). V shed 6 bases and J 1 base; nucleotides not matched to a gene: 5. CDR3 region: CASRPRLAGGTDTQYF. The CDR3 DNA follows: TGTGCCAGCAGGCCGCGACTAGCGGGGGGCACAGATACGCAGTATTTT. The variable domain in full, with the rest retrieved from reference TRBV7-9 and TRBJ2-3, is DTGVSQNPRHKITKRGQNVTFRCDPISEHNRLYWYRQTLGQGPEFLTYFQNEAQLEKSRLLSDRFSAERPKGSFSTLEIQRTEQGDSAMYLCASRPRLAGGTDTQYFGPGTRLTVL.

This chain joins TRBV19 and TRBJ2-2; 10 nucleotides match TRBD1. Germline V gene sequence: CDR1 LNHDA, CDR2 SQIVND (reference sequence). There are 15 residues in the CDR3. V lost 3 bases to trimming and J lost 6 bases; unmatched junction nucleotides: 4. For the CDR3, the DNA is TGTGCCAGTAGTATCACGGGACAGGGGCCCGGGGAGCTGTTTTTT. This encodes CASSITGQGPGELFF.

The chain is built from TRBV12-3 or TRBV12-4 and TRBJ1-6; no reliable D call. The CDR3 extends over 12 amino acids. V lost 1 base and J lost 10, with 5 bases in between. The DNA for the CDR3 is TGTGCCAGCAGTTTAGAACCCTCACCCCTCCACTTT. Encoded protein: CASSLEPSPLHF.

This clonotype was detected many times. The chain couples TRBV7-9 to TRBJ2-3; D not certain. Germline V gene sequence: CDR1 SEHNR, CDR2 FQNEAQ (reference sequence). Trimming shortened V by 0 bases and J by 4 bases, and 11 bases separated the two germline ends. CDR3 length: 15 amino acids. CDR3 sequence reads: CASSLAAKKPDTQYF. DNA for the CDR3: TGTGCCAGCAGCTTAGCGGCCAAGAAGCCAGATACGCAGTATTTT.